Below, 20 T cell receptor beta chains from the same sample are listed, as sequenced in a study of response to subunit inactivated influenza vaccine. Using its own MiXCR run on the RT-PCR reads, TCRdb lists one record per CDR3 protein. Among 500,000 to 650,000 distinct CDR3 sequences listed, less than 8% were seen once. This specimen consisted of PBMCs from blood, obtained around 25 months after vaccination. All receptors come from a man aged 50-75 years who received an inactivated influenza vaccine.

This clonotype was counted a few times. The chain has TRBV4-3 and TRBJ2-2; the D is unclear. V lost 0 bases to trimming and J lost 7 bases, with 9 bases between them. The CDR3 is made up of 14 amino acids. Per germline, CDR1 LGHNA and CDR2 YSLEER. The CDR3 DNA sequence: TGCGCCAGCAGCCAAGATCTTGGGTTCGGGGAGCTGTTTTTT. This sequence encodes CASSQDLGFGELFF.

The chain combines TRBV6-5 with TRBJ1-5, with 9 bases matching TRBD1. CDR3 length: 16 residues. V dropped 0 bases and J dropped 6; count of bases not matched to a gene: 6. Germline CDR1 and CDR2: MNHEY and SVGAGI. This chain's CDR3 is CASSYSGQGGGQPQHF. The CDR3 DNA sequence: TGTGCCAGCAGTTACTCGGGACAGGGTGGGGGTCAGCCCCAGCATTTT.

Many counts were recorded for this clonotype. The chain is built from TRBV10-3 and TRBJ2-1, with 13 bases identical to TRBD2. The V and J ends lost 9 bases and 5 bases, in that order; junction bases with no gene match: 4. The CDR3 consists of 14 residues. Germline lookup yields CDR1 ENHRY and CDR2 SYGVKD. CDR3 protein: CAIRLAGGNNEQFF. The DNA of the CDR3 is TGTGCCATTCGACTAGCGGGAGGAAACAATGAGCAGTTCTTC.

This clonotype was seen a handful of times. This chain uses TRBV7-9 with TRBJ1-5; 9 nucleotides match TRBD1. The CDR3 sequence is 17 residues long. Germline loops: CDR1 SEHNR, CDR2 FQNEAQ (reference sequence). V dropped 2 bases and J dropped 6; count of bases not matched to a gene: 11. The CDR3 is CASSLSDFGQGPQPQHF. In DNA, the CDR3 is TGTGCCAGCAGCTTATCGGACTTTGGACAGGGGCCTCAGCCCCAGCATTTT.

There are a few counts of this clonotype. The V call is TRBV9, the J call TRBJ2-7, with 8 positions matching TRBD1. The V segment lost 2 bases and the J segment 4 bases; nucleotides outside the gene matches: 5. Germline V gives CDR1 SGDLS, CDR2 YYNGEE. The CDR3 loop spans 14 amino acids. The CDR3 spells CASSVGQGRYEQYF. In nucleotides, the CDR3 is TGTGCCAGCAGCGTTGGACAGGGACGGTACGAGCAGTACTTC.

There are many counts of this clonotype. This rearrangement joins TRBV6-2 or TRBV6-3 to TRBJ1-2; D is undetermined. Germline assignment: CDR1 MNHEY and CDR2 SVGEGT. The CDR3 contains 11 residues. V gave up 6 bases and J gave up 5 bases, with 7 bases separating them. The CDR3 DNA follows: TGTGCCAGCAGGGGCGGATATGGCTACACCTTC. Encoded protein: CASRGGYGYTF.

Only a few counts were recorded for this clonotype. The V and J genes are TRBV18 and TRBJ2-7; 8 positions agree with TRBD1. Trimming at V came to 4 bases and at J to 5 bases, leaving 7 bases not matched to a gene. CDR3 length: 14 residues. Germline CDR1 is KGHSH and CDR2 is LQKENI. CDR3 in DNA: TGTGCCAGCTCACTAACCCGGACAGGGAACGAGCAGTACTTC. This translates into CASSLTRTGNEQYF. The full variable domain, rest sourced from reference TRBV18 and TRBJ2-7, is NAGVMQNPRHLVRRRGQEARLRCSPMKGHSHVYWYRQLPEEGLKFMVYLQKENIIDESGMPKERFSAEFPKEGPSILRIQQVVRGDSAAYFCASSLTRTGNEQYFGPGTRLTVT.

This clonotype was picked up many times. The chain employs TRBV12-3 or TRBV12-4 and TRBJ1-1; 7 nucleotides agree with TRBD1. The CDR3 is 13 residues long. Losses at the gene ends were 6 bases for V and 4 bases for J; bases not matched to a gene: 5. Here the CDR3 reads CASSNQGGTEAFF. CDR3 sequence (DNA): TGTGCCAGCAGCAACCAGGGGGGCACTGAAGCTTTCTTT.

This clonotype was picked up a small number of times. The CDR3 DNA reads as TGTGCCAGCACCCTCGTGGAGGGTAGTGGCTACACCTTC. It encodes CASTLVEGSGYTF. The chain uses TRBV2 and TRBJ1-2; D not resolved. Per the germline V gene, CDR1 is SNHLY and CDR2 is FYNNEI. This CDR3 is built from 13 residues. Trimming shortened V by 7 bases and J by 7 bases, and 16 bases separated the two germline ends.

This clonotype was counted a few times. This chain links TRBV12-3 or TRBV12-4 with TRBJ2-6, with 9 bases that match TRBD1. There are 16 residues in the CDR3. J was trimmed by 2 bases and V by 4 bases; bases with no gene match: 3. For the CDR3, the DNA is TGTGCCAGCAGTTCTACAGGGGGCGCTGGGGCCAACGTCCTGACTTTC. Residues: CASSSTGGAGANVLTF.

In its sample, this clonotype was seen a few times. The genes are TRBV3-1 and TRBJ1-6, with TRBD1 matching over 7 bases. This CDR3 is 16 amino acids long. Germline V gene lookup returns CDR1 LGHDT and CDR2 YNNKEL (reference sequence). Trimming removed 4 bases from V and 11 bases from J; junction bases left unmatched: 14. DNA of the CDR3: TGTGCCAGCAGCCGACAAGGACAGGCGGGCTTTGCACCCCTCCACTTT. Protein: CASSRQGQAGFAPLHF.

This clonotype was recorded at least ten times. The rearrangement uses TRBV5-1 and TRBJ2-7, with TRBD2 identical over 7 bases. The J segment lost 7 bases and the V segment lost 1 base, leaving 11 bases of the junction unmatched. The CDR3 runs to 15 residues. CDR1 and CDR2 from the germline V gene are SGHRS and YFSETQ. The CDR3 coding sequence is TGCGCCAGCAGCTTGTATCCGGGGACTACGCAAGAGCAGTACTTC. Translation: CASSLYPGTTQEQYF.

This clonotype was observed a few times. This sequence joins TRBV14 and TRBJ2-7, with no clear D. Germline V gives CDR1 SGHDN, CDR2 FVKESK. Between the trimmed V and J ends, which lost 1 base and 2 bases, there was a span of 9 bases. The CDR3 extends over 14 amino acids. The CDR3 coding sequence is TGTGCCAGCAGCCAAGGCAAACTTGCCTACGAGCAGTACTTC. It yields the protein CASSQGKLAYEQYF.

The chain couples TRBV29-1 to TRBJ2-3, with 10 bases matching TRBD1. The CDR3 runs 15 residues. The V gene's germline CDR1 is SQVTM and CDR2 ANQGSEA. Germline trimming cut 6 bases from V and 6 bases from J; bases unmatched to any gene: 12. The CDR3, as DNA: TGCAGCGTGGATGACAGGGGGCGAGTATCCGATACGCAGTATTTT. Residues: CSVDDRGRVSDTQYF.

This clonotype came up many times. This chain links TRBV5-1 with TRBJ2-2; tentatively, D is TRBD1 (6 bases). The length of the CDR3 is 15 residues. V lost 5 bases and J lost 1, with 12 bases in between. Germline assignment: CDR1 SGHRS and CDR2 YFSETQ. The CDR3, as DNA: TGCGCCAGCAGACCTGGACAGAAGAACACCGGGGAGCTGTTTTTT. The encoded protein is CASRPGQKNTGELFF.

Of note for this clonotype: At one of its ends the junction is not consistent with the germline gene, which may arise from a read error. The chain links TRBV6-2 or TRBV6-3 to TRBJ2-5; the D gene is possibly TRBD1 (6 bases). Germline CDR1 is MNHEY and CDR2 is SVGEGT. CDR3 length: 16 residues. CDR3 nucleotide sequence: TGTGCCAGCAGTTTCCCTCTGGACAGAACCCAAGAGACCCAGTGCTTC. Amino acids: CASSFPLDRTQETQCF.

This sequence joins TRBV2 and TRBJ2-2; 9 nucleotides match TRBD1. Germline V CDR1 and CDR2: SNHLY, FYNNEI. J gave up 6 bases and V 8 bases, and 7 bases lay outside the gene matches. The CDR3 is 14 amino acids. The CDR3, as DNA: TGTGCCAGCCGAACCGGGACAGGGTCCGGGGAGCTGTTTTTT. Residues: CASRTGTGSGELFF. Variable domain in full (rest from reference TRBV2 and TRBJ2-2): EPEVTQTPSHQVTQMGQEVILRCVPISNHLYFYWYRQILGQKVEFLVSFYNNEISEKSEIFDDQFSVERPDGSNFTLKIRSTKLEDSAMYFCASRTGTGSGELFFGEGSRLTVL.

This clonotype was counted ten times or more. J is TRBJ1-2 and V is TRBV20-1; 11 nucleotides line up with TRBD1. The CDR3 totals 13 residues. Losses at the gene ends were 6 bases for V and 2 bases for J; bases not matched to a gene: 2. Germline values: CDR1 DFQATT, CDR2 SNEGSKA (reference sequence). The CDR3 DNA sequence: TGCAGTGCCGGACAGGGGGCGAACTATGGCTACACCTTC. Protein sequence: CSAGQGANYGYTF.

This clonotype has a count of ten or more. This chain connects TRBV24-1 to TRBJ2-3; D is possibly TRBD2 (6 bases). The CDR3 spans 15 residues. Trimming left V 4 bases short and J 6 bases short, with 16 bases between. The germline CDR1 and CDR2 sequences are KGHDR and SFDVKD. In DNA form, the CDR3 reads TGTGCCACCAGTGAGGAAGGGACTCCCGTGGATACGCAGTATTTT. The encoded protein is CATSEEGTPVDTQYF.

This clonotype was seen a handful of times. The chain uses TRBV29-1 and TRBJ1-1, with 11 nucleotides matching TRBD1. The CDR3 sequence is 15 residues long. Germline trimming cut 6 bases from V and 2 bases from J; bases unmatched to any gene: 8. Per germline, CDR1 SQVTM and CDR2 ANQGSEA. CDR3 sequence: CSVERTGGYNTEAFF. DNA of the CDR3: TGCAGCGTGGAACGGACAGGGGGCTATAACACTGAAGCTTTCTTT.